The rows below give T cell receptor beta chains drawn from one sample of a study of Graves' ophthalmopathy and Graves' hyperthyroidism. TCRdb reprocessed the multiplex PCR reads with MiXCR, giving one entry per CDR3 protein. The sample contains 600,000 to 950,000 distinct CDR3 sequences, 35% to 50% of which appear only once. The sample was peripheral blood. The receptors were gathered from an adult man with Graves' ophthalmopathy. CDR3s include the opening cysteine and the closing phenylalanine or tryptophan. A row's size may be missing; if present it is once, few, many or a size class.

>.|TRBV2
CASRGLAIANEQFF
>.|TRBV12-3/TRBV12-4
CASRTSLLNTGELFF
>once|TRBV5-1
CATKYSLGNTGELFF
>.|TRBV11-2
CASSLYVTGELFF
>few|TRBV20-1
CSARDGGTGGFETQYF
>.|TRBV15
CATTTGTGGRTEAF
>many|TRBV7-9
CASSQADGNYGYTF
>.|TRBV11-2
CASSSARGAGANVLTF
>many|TRBV7-9
CASSSFTGNDYGYTF
>.|TRBV24-1
CATSEYTGGIYDGELFF
>many|TRBV7-2
CASSLAAGGSYEQYF
>many|TRBV20-1
CSARDRQGNSPLHF
>few|TRBV5-1
CASSQGQGTTNEKLFF
>.|TRBV6-2/TRBV6-3
CASSYIDSYYEQYF
>.|TRBV9
CASSTSGADGYTF
>few|TRBV20-1
CSARDPRGYSNQPQHF
>.|TRBV7-2
CASSPVGGSTYEQYF
>.|TRBV20-1
CSVHSAYEQYF
>.|TRBV10-3
CAISEAGGGNEQYF
>few|TRBV2
CASSLHQGRSSYEQYF
>.|TRBV7-9
CASSLWSNTEAFF
>many|TRBV5-1
CASSLEAGVYEQYF
>.|TRBV7-6
CASSTDRHEQYF
>.|TRBV2
CASSPRIGVKDSEAFF
>.|TRBV24-1
CAWSLISGNTIYF
>few|TRBV20-1
CSARDPGNQPQHF
>many|TRBV24-1
CATSTPGVEKLFF
>.|TRBV19
CASSTRQGVDGYTF
>few|TRBV7-2
CASSGRGRFGSYEQYF
>many|TRBV10-3
CAISESPGNVGAFF
>many|TRBV29-1
CSVEDHGNTIYF
>few|TRBV9
CASSQWQAYEQYF
>many|TRBV7-2
CASSLTWGVDYGYTF
>.|TRBV6-1
CASEDRSSRYNSPLHF
>.|TRBV5-1
CASRRQGTDYGYTF
>.|TRBV29-1
CSSPGWASNQPQHF
>.|TRBV7-2
CASSRGNIQETQYF
>.|TRBV20-1
CSLQGIFDSYEQYF
>many|TRBV29-1
CSVVGGAGNTEAFF
>.|TRBV20-1
CSVRVTPALEQYF
>.|TRBV9
CASSVDQRTQYF
>.|TRBV25-1
CASSDSAGGNQPQHF
>.|TRBV19
CASMGAGTEAFF
>many|TRBV5-5
CASSLGVQHYGYTF
>.|TRBV5-8
CASSSRDSLNTEAFF
>few|TRBV28
CASRGSETPALYGYTF